This is a list of T cell receptor beta chains from one sample in a study of blood T cell repertoires in COVID-19. Method: immunoSEQ multiplex PCR; TCRdb's copy keeps in-frame clones and lacks some. The repertoire consists of hundreds of thousands of clones, with roughly nine tenths occurring once and the leading ten covering around 4%. Material: PBMCs or T cells enriched from blood (not recorded which). These receptors were collected from a woman aged 25 to 45 with acute COVID-19. The conserved cysteine and the conserved F or W are not part of the CDR3 here. The order of the fields is J gene, V gene, CDR3 protein.

J: TRBJ2-7
V: TRBV20-1
CDR3: RPTGPYEQY

J: TRBJ1-1
V: TRBV9
CDR3: ASSVVEVTEAF

J: TRBJ2-3
V: TRBV7-3
CDR3: ASSAGQPSTDTQY

J: TRBJ1-4
V: TRBV5-4
CDR3: ASSPHRGQGEKLF

J: TRBJ1-1
V: TRBV4-3
CDR3: ASSPQGNTEAF

J: TRBJ1-2
V: TRBV7-3
CDR3: ASKQRDRGLYGYT

J: TRBJ1-5
V: TRBV25-1
CDR3: ASSDKQGLSNQPQH

J: TRBJ1-1
V: TRBV19
CDR3: ASSILSGAPNTEAF

J: TRBJ1-3
V: TRBV5-1
CDR3: ASSYTGSSGNTIY

J: TRBJ1-1
V: TRBV5-1
CDR3: ASSPGGGINEAF

J: TRBJ1-2
V: TRBV9
CDR3: ASSGIRQDHYGYT

J: TRBJ1-6
V: TRBV28
CDR3: ATAGRSPLH

J: TRBJ1-1
V: TRBV6-5
CDR3: ASSLERDTEAF

J: TRBJ1-3
V: TRBV9
CDR3: ASSVEPGVAGNTIY

J: TRBJ1-5
V: TRBV27
CDR3: ASGGVQPQH

J: TRBJ1-1
V: TRBV5-1
CDR3: ASSSTGGAYTEAF

J: TRBJ2-5
V: TRBV11-2
CDR3: ASTLGGETQY

J: TRBJ1-5
V: TRBV11-3
CDR3: ASSLVGQGGWFAQPQH

J: TRBJ1-1
V: TRBV23-1
CDR3: ASSQSGRFMNTEAF

J: TRBJ2-7
V: TRBV29-1
CDR3: SVRLDREPYEQY

J: TRBJ2-2
V: TRBV5-4
CDR3: ASSSPGQGTTGELF

J: TRBJ2-7
V: TRBV5-6
CDR3: ASSADTGTGTYEQY

J: TRBJ1-1
V: TRBV6-5
CDR3: ASRPTDRLATEAF

J: TRBJ2-2
V: TRBV9
CDR3: ASTSGEGNTGELF

J: TRBJ1-2
V: TRBV29-1
CDR3: SGLTGQGYYGYT

J: TRBJ1-5
V: TRBV7-8
CDR3: ASSLVSGVPQH

J: TRBJ2-3
V: TRBV11-3
CDR3: ASSVEGTDTQY

J: TRBJ1-2
V: TRBV7-9
CDR3: ASSFAVDSSID

J: TRBJ1-6
V: TRBV2
CDR3: ASRDSSYNSPLH

J: TRBJ1-1
V: TRBV4-3
CDR3: ASSQDGVRGNTEAF

J: TRBJ2-3
V: TRBV7-8
CDR3: ASSLGRGTSTDTQY

J: TRBJ2-2
V: TRBV25-1
CDR3: ASSEIRQGARTGELF

J: TRBJ1-2
V: TRBV10-2
CDR3: ASSESTGGQVGYT

J: TRBJ1-2
V: TRBV19
CDR3: ASSIGARDPDGYT

J: TRBJ1-2
V: TRBV5-1
CDR3: ASSLVGEPNYGYT

J: TRBJ2-7
V: TRBV4-1
CDR3: ASSQGDRISGYEQY

J: TRBJ1-1
V: TRBV30
CDR3: AWRGGWNTEAF